Following are 8 T cell receptor beta chains from one sample sequenced in a study of blood T cell repertoires in COVID-19. This table comes from immunoSEQ multiplex PCR, and its TCRdb copy is limited to in-frame clones, with some not included. The sample consists of about 180,000 clones, about 87% of them appearing once. Specimen: peripheral blood. The receptor set was obtained from a woman aged 70-85 years with COVID-19, enrolled during active disease.

The CDR3 loop is CAWRDPRGGWQPYEQYF. The CDR3 DNA is TGTGCCTGGAGAGATCCCCGAGGTGGTTGGCAGCCCTACGAGCAGTACTTC. J is TRBJ2-7 and V is TRBV30; D remains unclear. The germline CDR1 and CDR2 sequences are GTSNPN and SVGIG (reference sequence). The CDR3 is made up of 17 amino acids. Trimming stripped 3 bases from V and 2 bases from J, with 23 bases between.

The chain couples TRBV7-9 to TRBJ1-3; D is possibly TRBD1 (5 bases). V was pared by 10 bases and J by 0 bases, with 16 bases between. The germline V gene encodes CDR1 SEHNR and CDR2 FQNEAQ (reference sequence). This CDR3 has 15 amino acids. CDR3 in amino acids: CATSGGPDSGNTIYF. The CDR3 DNA reads as TGTGCCACCTCGGGGGGACCAGACTCTGGAAACACCATATATTTT.

The V call is TRBV4-1, the J call TRBJ1-1; D is ambiguous. Germline-derived CDR1 and CDR2 are MGHRA and YSYEKL. V was pared by 0 bases and J by 1 base, with 18 bases between. This CDR3 is 18 amino acids long. The CDR3 spells CASSQERGPRPTNTEAFF. DNA of the CDR3: TGCGCCAGCAGCCAAGAGCGCGGGCCCCGTCCTACGAACACTGAAGCTTTCTTT.

The V call is TRBV6-5, the J call TRBJ1-1; D is unclear. V gave up 7 bases and J gave up 4 bases, with 16 bases separating them. The CDR3 loop spans 14 amino acids. The germline V gene encodes CDR1 MNHEY and CDR2 SVGAGI. The CDR3 region has the DNA TGTGCCAGCACCTTACGGGGAAGCGGCACTGAAGCTTTCTTT. Translation gives CASTLRGSGTEAFF.

The V and J genes are TRBV18 and TRBJ1-2; a possible D gene is TRBD1 (5 bases). Looked up from germline, CDR1 is KGHSH and CDR2 is LQKENI. The CDR3 is 12 residues long. V gave up 4 bases and J gave up 4 bases, with 7 bases separating them. In DNA, the CDR3 is TGTGCCAGCTCACTAGACAGCTATGGCTACACCTTC. Its translation is CASSLDSYGYTF.

The rearrangement uses TRBV7-9 and TRBJ1-5; 7 nucleotides agree with TRBD1. Germline V CDR1 and CDR2: SEHNR, FQNEAQ (reference sequence). V shed 5 bases and J 7 bases; nucleotides not matched to a gene: 5. This CDR3 comprises 13 residues. The CDR3 region is CASSDRDFQPQHF. CDR3 coding DNA: TGTGCCAGCAGCGACAGGGATTTCCAGCCCCAGCATTTT.

The J gene is TRBJ1-5, the V gene TRBV6-5; 8 bases fit TRBD1. CDR3 length equals 13 residues. The V gene end was trimmed by 4 bases and the J gene end by 6 bases; junction bases not matched to a gene: 2. Germline V lookup: CDR1 MNHEY, CDR2 SVGAGI. The CDR3 region has the DNA TGTGCCAGCAGTTGGACAGGGAGTCAGCCCCAGCATTTT. It yields the protein CASSWTGSQPQHF.

This chain connects TRBV30 to TRBJ1-5, with TRBD1 as a possible D gene (5 bases). CDR1 GTSNPN and CDR2 SVGIG come from the germline V gene (reference sequence). The CDR3 extends over 15 amino acids. V was trimmed by 4 bases and J by 1 base, leaving 14 bases between them. The CDR3 DNA sequence: TGTGCCTGGACCTTGAAGGCAGGGAGCAATCAGCCCCAGCATTTT. Translating gives CAWTLKAGSNQPQHF.